This TCR beta chain was identified in a study of T cell repertoires in cytomegalovirus infection. Findings and caveats of the study: Dominant in the ex vivo response were TCR beta clonotypes restricted by HLA-C and specific for CMV.

TCRdb re-called the reads with MiXCR, one entry per CDR3 protein. The repertoire holds about 100,000 distinct CDR3 sequences, with less than 25% as singletons. In regard to this clonotype: As yet, its antigen is unknown.

The CDR3 length is 14 residues. Trimming removed 4 bases at V and 2 bases at J, with 9 bases between. CDR1 is MDHEN, CDR2 SYDVKM, per germline. This sequence originates from a human donor in good health (CMV status not recorded). Some clones in this sample may be carry-over from other donors' samples. The sequenced sample was CD8+ T cells from PBMCs. This chain connects TRBV28 to TRBJ1-5; TRBD1 might be the D (5 bases). Here the CDR3 reads CASSWGVGNQPQHF. The CDR3 nucleotides are TGTGCCAGCAGTTGGGGGGTAGGCAATCAGCCCCAGCATTTT.